What follows are 30 T cell receptor beta chains derived from one specimen sequenced in a study of blood T cell repertoires in COVID-19. Only in-frame clones appear in the TCRdb table, and some are missing; sequencing was by immunoSEQ multiplex PCR. The data show about 210,000 clones, about 90% seen once. The specimen sequenced was peripheral blood. All receptors derive from a young man with acute or convalescent COVID-19.

J is TRBJ2-2 and V is TRBV11-2; D is uncertain. Germline V CDR1 and CDR2: SGHAT, FQNNGV. Between the trimmed V and J ends, which lost 7 bases and 1 base, there was a span of 7 bases. This CDR3 is 13 amino acids long. The CDR3 region is CASTGLNTGELFF. The CDR3 DNA follows: TGTGCCAGCACAGGTTTGAACACCGGGGAGCTGTTTTTT.

The chain employs TRBV29-1 and TRBJ1-5; D ambiguous. V was cut by 6 bases and J by 2 bases, with 11 bases left in between. Germline V lookup: CDR1 SQVTM, CDR2 ANQGSEA. There are 13 residues in the CDR3. As DNA, the CDR3 is TGCAGCGTGGCCCTCGGAGGCAATCAGCCCCAGCATTTT. Translation gives CSVALGGNQPQHF.

V is TRBV2 and J is TRBJ2-1, with 14 positions matching TRBD2. Germline V gene lookup returns CDR1 SNHLY and CDR2 FYNNEI. V trimming: 5 bases; J trimming: 4 bases; junction bases outside the gene matches: 13. The CDR3 has 19 residues. CDR3 loop: CASSIWTSGGPASYNEQFF. The CDR3 nucleotides are TGTGCCAGCAGTATATGGACTAGCGGGGGGCCGGCCTCATACAATGAGCAGTTCTTC.

The J gene is TRBJ2-3, the V gene TRBV29-1; 7 bases fit TRBD2. Per the germline V gene, CDR1 is SQVTM and CDR2 is ANQGSEA. Losses at the gene ends were 2 bases for V and 0 bases for J; bases not matched to a gene: 8. The CDR3 length is 16 residues. The CDR3 here is CSVELRTSVSTDTQYF. For the CDR3, the DNA is TGCAGCGTTGAACTACGCACTAGCGTCAGCACAGATACGCAGTATTTT.

The V call is TRBV21-1, the J call TRBJ2-4; the tabulated D call, TRBD1, remains unverified against the DNA. TRBV21-1 is shown as a pseudogene. There are 18 residues in the CDR3. The CDR3 nucleotides read TGTGCCAGCAGCACGAGAAAAGGAAACAGGATAGCCAAAAACATTCAGTACTTC. Protein sequence: CASSTRKGNRIAKNIQYF.

This clone was seen once. The gene calls are TRBV6-6 and TRBJ2-7, with 14 bases lining up with TRBD2. The CDR3 consists of 15 residues. The ends lost 5 bases at V and 7 bases at J; junction bases unmatched: 7. Germline V gives CDR1 MNHNY, CDR2 SVGAGI (reference sequence). The CDR3 sequence is CASSKTSGRAEEQYF. For the CDR3, the DNA is TGTGCCAGCAGTAAGACTAGCGGGAGGGCCGAGGAGCAGTACTTC.

This clone was detected once. This chain connects TRBV5-5 to TRBJ1-2; 8 bases align to TRBD1. The CDR3 covers 14 residues. Germline V CDR1 and CDR2: SGHKS, YYEKEE (reference sequence). Trimming took 5 bases from V and 8 from J; bases not matched to a gene: 11. CDR3 region: CASRRDRRRLGYTF. The CDR3 region has the DNA TGTGCCAGCAGGAGGGACAGGCGACGTCTGGGCTACACCTTC.

The rearrangement links TRBV6-7 to TRBJ1-1; 8 bases are a match to TRBD1. Being an ORF, TRBV6-7 has a function that is uncertain. The V gene end was trimmed by 1 base and the J gene end by 2 bases; junction bases not matched to a gene: 12. The CDR3 has 18 residues. Here the CDR3 DNA reads TGTGCCAGCAGTTACTTTGACGGGGAAGCAGGGGGCAACACTGAAGCTTTCTTT. Translation gives CASSYFDGEAGGNTEAFF.

The rearrangement uses TRBV24-1 and TRBJ2-5; tentative D call: TRBD1 (6 bases). Trimming took off 9 bases at V and 5 bases at J, with 15 bases between the two ends. Germline assignment: CDR1 KGHDR and CDR2 SFDVKD. This CDR3 spans 13 amino acids. The CDR3 DNA sequence: TGTGCCACCCCGAGGGGGTTTGGGGAGACCCAGTACTTC. Translation gives CATPRGFGETQYF.

This chain uses TRBV5-1 with TRBJ1-6; D is perhaps TRBD1 (6 bases). V shed 4 bases and J shed 7 bases, with 12 bases lying between them. This CDR3 has 14 amino acids. CDR1 and CDR2 from the germline V gene are SGHRS and YFSETQ. DNA for the CDR3: TGCGCCAGCAGCGACATTACAGGGAATTCACCCCTCCACTTT. Residues: CASSDITGNSPLHF.

The genes are TRBV9 and TRBJ2-6; 7 nucleotides agree with TRBD1. Germline CDR1 SGDLS, CDR2 YYNGEE. J lost 7 bases, V lost 0 bases, and 7 bases had no gene match. This CDR3 has 16 amino acids. The CDR3 DNA follows: TGTGCCAGCAGCGTAGGAACAGGGGCCCACGCCAACGTCCTGACTTTC. The encoded protein is CASSVGTGAHANVLTF. Full variable domain (outside the CDR3, taken from reference TRBV9 and TRBJ2-6): DSGVTQTPKHLITATGQRVTLRCSPRSGDLSVYWYQQSLDQGLQFLIQYYNGEERAKGNILERFSAQQFPDLHSELNLSSLELGDSALYFCASSVGTGAHANVLTFGAGSRLTVL.

The chain links TRBV7-9 to TRBJ2-4; D unclear. The germline V and J ends were trimmed by 0 bases and 15 bases, with 15 bases remaining between them. CDR1 SEHNR and CDR2 FQNEAQ come from the germline V gene (reference sequence). This CDR3 has 13 amino acids. The CDR3 DNA is TGTGCCAGCAGCTTAGCGCTTACGGGTCTGAGGTACTTC. It codes for CASSLALTGLRYF. Full variable domain (remainder filled in from reference TRBV7-9 and TRBJ2-4): DTGVSQNPRHKITKRGQNVTFRCDPISEHNRLYWYRQTLGQGPEFLTYFQNEAQLEKSRLLSDRFSAERPKGSFSTLEIQRTEQGDSAMYLCASSLALTGLRYFGAGTRLSVL.

CDR3 region: CASSPRQFVLTGELFF. CDR3 nucleotides: TGTGCCAGTAGTCCCCGACAGTTCGTTCTCACCGGGGAGCTGTTTTTT. The gene calls are TRBV19 and TRBJ2-2; a possible D gene is TRBD1 (5 bases). CDR1 and CDR2 from the germline V gene are LNHDA and SQIVND (reference sequence). CDR3 length: 16 amino acids. V shed 5 bases and J shed 4 bases, with 17 bases lying between them.

V usage is TRBV30 and J usage is TRBJ2-1; maybe TRBD1 (5 bases). V was clipped by 1 base and J by 15 bases, with 19 bases between them. Germline V gene data show CDR1 as GTSNPN and CDR2 as SVGIG (reference sequence). This CDR3 region has 13 residues. The chain's CDR3 is CAWSDDLTALRFF. CDR3 sequence (DNA): TGTGCCTGGAGTGACGATTTGACAGCCTTAAGGTTCTTC.

The rearrangement uses TRBV7-2 and TRBJ2-7, with 7 bases identical to TRBD2. This CDR3 is built from 14 residues. Germline V CDR1 and CDR2: SGHTA, FQGNSA. The junction had 3 bases not matched to a gene; V was cut back by 1 base and J by 3 bases. CDR3 sequence (DNA): TGTGCCAGCAGCTTAGAAGGGACTAACTACGAGCAGTACTTC. Amino acid sequence: CASSLEGTNYEQYF.

This rearrangement joins TRBV5-1 to TRBJ2-7; 14 nucleotides match TRBD2. The germline V gene encodes CDR1 SGHRS and CDR2 YFSETQ. Trimming cost V 4 bases and J 4 bases; bases outside gene matches: 7. The CDR3 sequence is 16 residues long. CDR3 residues: CASSGGTSGSVYEQYF. The CDR3 DNA reads as TGCGCCAGCAGCGGGGGGACTAGCGGGAGCGTATACGAGCAGTACTTC.

V is TRBV10-3 and J is TRBJ1-1; 8 positions match TRBD1. The CDR3 is 13 residues long. J gave up 8 bases and V 5 bases, and 7 bases lay outside the gene matches. CDR1 and CDR2 from the germline V gene are ENHRY and SYGVKD. The CDR3 nucleotides are TGTGCCATCAGTTATAAGACAGGGGAGGAAGCTTTCTTT. Protein sequence: CAISYKTGEEAFF.

J is TRBJ2-6 and V is TRBV2, with D tentatively TRBD2 (5 bases). The length of the CDR3 is 18 residues. V was cut by 6 bases and J by 7 bases, with 25 bases left in between. In germline, CDR1 is SNHLY, CDR2 FYNNEI. The CDR3 DNA sequence: TGTGCCAGCAGGCGTGGCGACGGGGATTGGGATGGAGCCAACGTCCTGACTTTC. Amino acids: CASRRGDGDWDGANVLTF. The entire variable domain, with the rest obtained from reference TRBV2 and TRBJ2-6, is as follows: EPEVTQTPSHQVTQMGQEVILRCVPISNHLYFYWYRQILGQKVEFLVSFYNNEISEKSEIFDDQFSVERPDGSNFTLKIRSTKLEDSAMYFCASRRGDGDWDGANVLTFGAGSRLTVL.

This chain uses TRBV5-6 with TRBJ1-3; D ambiguous. The CDR3 covers 16 residues. Trimming took off 0 bases at V and 1 base at J, with 11 bases between the two ends. The germline V gene has CDR1 SGHDT and CDR2 YYEEEE. The CDR3 DNA sequence: TGTGCCAGCAGCTTGGTCCCGCGGCAGTCTGGAAACACCATATATTTT. Protein sequence: CASSLVPRQSGNTIYF.

The V gene is TRBV28, the J gene TRBJ2-3, with D unresolved. This CDR3 comprises 20 residues. Trimming removed 5 bases from V and 0 bases from J, with 27 bases in between. The germline CDR1 and CDR2 sequences are MDHEN and SYDVKM. The CDR3: CASSHPLGSLTYTSTDTQYF. The CDR3 bases are TGTGCCAGCAGTCATCCCCTAGGCAGCCTAACCTATACTAGCACAGATACGCAGTATTTT.

This clone was detected once. The chain is built from TRBV12-3 or TRBV12-4 and TRBJ2-2, with D uncertain. Trimming removed 7 bases from V and 10 bases from J, with 16 bases in between. This CDR3 spans 13 amino acids. This chain's CDR3 is CASNIRPNMELFF. The CDR3 DNA reads as TGTGCCAGCAATATCCGCCCAAACATGGAGCTGTTTTTT.

The chain employs TRBV28 and TRBJ2-6; 7 positions agree with TRBD1. CDR3 length: 17 amino acids. Losses at the gene ends were 5 bases for V and 3 bases for J; bases not matched to a gene: 10. Germline CDR1 reads MDHEN; CDR2 reads SYDVKM. The CDR3 DNA follows: TGTGCCAGCAGTCCGGAGACAGGGTCCCTTGGGGCCAACGTCCTGACTTTC. It encodes CASSPETGSLGANVLTF.

V and J are TRBV9 and TRBJ2-7, with 12 bases matching TRBD2. Germline values: CDR1 SGDLS, CDR2 YYNGEE. Unmatched junction bases numbered 6, after V lost 4 bases and J lost 1 base. The CDR3 runs to 16 residues. In nucleotides, the CDR3 is TGTGCCAGCAGCCCACGACTAGCGGGGGCGTCCTACGAGCAGTACTTC. Translation gives CASSPRLAGASYEQYF.

This chain uses TRBV7-9 with TRBJ2-7; weak D call: TRBD1 (5 bases). The CDR3 is made up of 13 amino acids. V was shortened by 5 bases and J by 7 bases, with 15 bases between the two germline ends. In germline, CDR1 is SEHNR, CDR2 FQNEAQ (reference sequence). CDR3: CASSPRQPGEQYF. The CDR3 coding sequence is TGTGCCAGCAGCCCCAGACAGCCTGGGGAGCAGTACTTC.

The chain recombines TRBV6-4 with TRBJ1-6; a weak D match, TRBD1 (5 bases). The V end was cut by 6 bases, the J end by 8 bases, with 8 bases between. The CDR3 sequence is 12 residues long. Germline V gene data show CDR1 as MRHNA and CDR2 as SNTAGT. Here the CDR3 DNA reads TGTGCCAGCAGGGGAGGGGATTCACCCCTCCACTTT. It translates to CASRGGDSPLHF.

This clone showed up just once. The CDR3 region has the DNA TGTGCCAGCAGGCCGGGACTAGCGGGGGGGGAGACCCAGTACTTC. Translation: CASRPGLAGGETQYF. J is TRBJ2-5 and V is TRBV2; 16 positions agree with TRBD2. Germline CDR1 is SNHLY and CDR2 is FYNNEI. CDR3 length: 15 amino acids. The V segment lost 6 bases and the J segment 5 bases; nucleotides outside the gene matches: 3.

The rearrangement uses TRBV5-4 and TRBJ1-1; D is undetermined. V was clipped by 0 bases and J by 7 bases, with 7 bases between them. Germline loops: CDR1 SGHNT, CDR2 YYREEE (reference sequence). The CDR3 has 12 amino acids. The CDR3 bases are TGTGCCAGCAGCTTGGTCGGGATTGAAGCTTTCTTT. Its protein product is CASSLVGIEAFF.

This clone was observed a few times. This chain connects TRBV3-1 (or the pseudogene TRBV3-2) to TRBJ2-1, with TRBD2 as a possible D gene (6 bases). Trimming shortened V by 3 bases and J by 9 bases, and 6 bases separated the two germline ends. The CDR3 totals 11 residues. CDR1 and CDR2 (germline): LGHDT, YNNKEL (reference sequence). The CDR3 reads CASSQGGEQFF. The DNA of the CDR3 is TGTGCCAGCAGCCAGGGGGGTGAGCAGTTCTTC.

The rearrangement joins TRBV7-8 to TRBJ2-1, with D possibly matching TRBD2 (5 bases). The germline gives CDR1 SGHVS, CDR2 FQNEAQ. The CDR3 has 16 amino acids. V gave up 5 bases and J gave up 10 bases, with 24 bases separating them. For the CDR3, the DNA is TGTGCCAGCAGCGCCCGGACTCCTACCCGCCTGGTCGAGCAGTTCTTC. It codes for CASSARTPTRLVEQFF.

The rearrangement links TRBV6-4 to TRBJ2-4; 12 nucleotides match TRBD2. Trimming removed 7 bases from V and 1 base from J; junction bases left unmatched: 11. The germline V gene has CDR1 MRHNA and CDR2 SNTAGT. This CDR3 is built from 18 residues. CDR3 nucleotide sequence: TGTGCCAGCACTCAGACACTAGCGGGAGGACGGGCCAAAAACATTCAGTACTTC. As protein: CASTQTLAGGRAKNIQYF.